The clone carrying this T cell receptor (beta chain) was counted many times. Antigen: not known. CDR1 and CDR2 from the germline V gene are MNHNY and SVGAGI (reference sequence). The CDR3 spans 14 residues. V gave up 2 bases and J gave up 0 bases, with 5 bases separating them. The sample is drawn from a study of lung T cells in sarcoidosis with Löfgren's syndrome. Study-level background: Analyses focused on Löfgren's syndrome patients. Study-wide findings and caveats: Multiple Löfgren's syndrome patients reportedly shared TRAV12-1 and TRBV2 CDR3 motifs. TRAV12-1 and TRBV2 were reportedly most expanded in Löfgren's patients.

TCRdb used MiXCR to reprocess the reads, holding one entry per CDR3 protein. The sample consists of 58,000 or so distinct CDR3 sequences, about 20% of them appearing once. The sample taken for sequencing was CD4+ T cells from PBMCs. J is TRBJ1-3 and V is TRBV6-6, with no clear D. The receptor was isolated from a human donor with sarcoidosis (Löfgren's syndrome or another form), or a control subject (not recorded which). CDR3 amino acids: CASSYKSSGNTIYF. CDR3 DNA: TGTGCCAGCAGTTACAAAAGCTCTGGAAACACCATATATTTT.